A single sample is the source of the 13 T cell receptor beta chains below, sequenced in a study of blood T cell repertoires in COVID-19. The assay was immunoSEQ multiplex PCR, and TCRdb's table has in-frame clones only and misses some. Among roughly 100,000 clones, nearly 90% were seen once, and the ten largest hold around 3.1%. Sequencing was performed on peripheral blood. These receptor sequences come from a man aged 45-65 years in a cohort sampled during active COVID-19.

This clone was counted between two and nine times. The V gene is TRBV7-2, the J gene TRBJ1-5; D is unclear. This CDR3 region has 12 residues. CDR1 SGHTA and CDR2 FQGNSA come from the germline V gene. V was pared by 8 bases and J by 0 bases, with 5 bases between. The CDR3 sequence is CASGDSNQPQHF. Here the CDR3 DNA reads TGTGCCAGCGGAGATAGCAATCAGCCCCAGCATTTT. The full variable domain, completed using reference TRBV7-2 and TRBJ1-5, is GAGVSQSPSNKVTEKGKDVELRCDPISGHTALYWYRQSLGQGLEFLIYFQGNSAPDKSGLPSDRFSAERTGGSVSTLTIQRTQQEDSAVYLCASGDSNQPQHFGDGTRLSIL.

This clone was recorded a few times. At one boundary the junction diverges from the germline segment, which might be a read error. The rearrangement uses TRBV6-1 and TRBJ1-2, with D perhaps matching TRBD1 (5 bases). There are 15 residues in the CDR3. CDR1 and CDR2 (germline): MNHNS, SASEGT. CDR3 DNA: TGTGCCAGCAGCGAAGATTTTGGTCAGGGCTGGGGCTACACCTTC. Translation gives CASSEDFGQGWGYTF.

The chain has TRBV5-4 and TRBJ2-5, with TRBD1 identical over 8 bases. This CDR3 has 18 amino acids. CDR1 is SGHNT and CDR2 is YYREEE in the germline V gene (reference sequence). V lost 3 bases, J lost 4 bases, and 17 bases stayed unmatched. The CDR3 DNA sequence: TGTGCCAGCAGCTCCCCCGGACCAACAGGGGGATGGAGAGAGACCCAGTACTTC. This translates into CASSSPGPTGGWRETQYF.

In this sample, this clone turned up once. The gene calls are TRBV19 and TRBJ1-2; 10 nucleotides match TRBD1. The germline gives CDR1 LNHDA, CDR2 SQIVND (reference sequence). CDR3 length: 13 amino acids. V lost 7 bases and J lost 8; bases outside the gene matches: 7. CDR3 in amino acids: CASMRQGAWGYTF. CDR3 in DNA: TGTGCCAGTATGAGACAGGGGGCTTGGGGCTACACCTTC.

This clone was recorded once. V gene TRBV6-5 combines with J gene TRBJ2-3; 9 bases match TRBD2. The CDR3 length is 16 residues. From germline, CDR1 is MNHEY and CDR2 SVGAGI. V dropped 4 bases and J dropped 1; count of bases not matched to a gene: 6. The CDR3 DNA reads TGTGCCAGCAGTTCCCCGGGCGGGGGGGGCACAGATACGCAGTATTTT. This encodes CASSSPGGGGTDTQYF.

The rearrangement joins TRBV7-9 to TRBJ2-5; D gene uncertain. Germline values: CDR1 SEHNR, CDR2 FQNEAQ (reference sequence). The CDR3 is 11 amino acids. Trimming cost V 5 bases and J 5 bases, with 6 bases left between them. The CDR3 DNA sequence: TGTGCCAGCAGCCCCGTGGAGACCCAGTACTTC. Its protein is CASSPVETQYF. Together with reference TRBV7-9 and TRBJ2-5, the CDR3 gives the full variable domain: DTGVSQNPRHKITKRGQNVTFRCDPISEHNRLYWYRQTLGQGPEFLTYFQNEAQLEKSRLLSDRFSAERPKGSFSTLEIQRTEQGDSAMYLCASSPVETQYFGPGTRLLVL.

CDR3 loop: CASSLEDSRNTIYF. CDR3 sequence (DNA): TGTGCCAGCAGCCTCGAGGACAGTAGAAACACCATATATTTT. The chain combines TRBV4-2 with TRBJ1-3; D is perhaps TRBD1 (6 bases). Germline V gene lookup returns CDR1 LGHNA and CDR2 YNFKEQ. Between the trimmed V and J ends, which lost 4 bases and 5 bases, there was a span of 12 bases. The CDR3 has 14 amino acids.

V usage is TRBV6-5 and J usage is TRBJ2-2, with a weak D call TRBD1 (5 bases). Trimming removed 0 bases from V and 5 bases from J, with 13 bases in between. CDR3 length: 16 residues. From germline, CDR1 is MNHEY and CDR2 SVGAGI. The CDR3 bases are TGTGCCAGCAGTTACTCGAAAACTGGGGCTACCGGGGAGCTGTTTTTT. It encodes CASSYSKTGATGELFF.

There are many counts of this clone. The rearrangement links TRBV7-8 to TRBJ1-1; 8 bases are shared with TRBD1. This CDR3 is 14 amino acids long. The ends lost 4 bases at V and 3 bases at J; junction bases unmatched: 4. From germline, CDR1 is SGHVS and CDR2 FQNEAQ. CDR3 bases: TGTGCCAGCAGCTCCCCGGGACAGGACACTGAAGCTTTCTTT. Translated, it gives CASSSPGQDTEAFF.

The V and J genes are TRBV3-1 (or the pseudogene TRBV3-2) and TRBJ1-4; D gene ambiguous. Germline V gene lookup returns CDR1 LGHDT and CDR2 YNNKEL (reference sequence). V gave up 1 base and J gave up 3 bases, with 18 bases separating them. CDR3 length: 18 residues. This CDR3 is CASSQVAGRGRSNEKLFF. The CDR3 DNA reads TGTGCCAGCAGCCAAGTAGCGGGCCGGGGTCGGTCTAATGAAAAACTGTTTTTT.

The V gene is TRBV3-1 (or the pseudogene TRBV3-2), the J gene TRBJ1-1; D not resolved. Germline CDR1 reads LGHDT; CDR2 reads YNNKEL (reference sequence). V was clipped by 2 bases and J by 8 bases, with 6 bases between them. CDR3 length: 11 residues. CDR3 coding DNA: TGTGCCAGCAGCCAATCACAGGAAGCTTTCTTT. Translation gives CASSQSQEAFF.

The V call is TRBV5-1, the J call TRBJ2-5, with a possible D match to TRBD2 (5 bases). Trimming took off 0 bases at V and 7 bases at J, with 10 bases between the two ends. Germline V gives CDR1 SGHRS, CDR2 YFSETQ. This CDR3 region has 13 residues. CDR3 protein: CASSLEGSGTQYF. The CDR3 nucleotides are TGCGCCAGCAGCTTGGAGGGCAGCGGGACCCAGTACTTC.

The genes are TRBV11-2 and TRBJ2-7; TRBD2 aligns across 7 bases. Looked up from germline, CDR1 is SGHAT and CDR2 is FQNNGV. With V trimmed by 3 bases and J by 6 bases, 11 bases remained unmatched. The CDR3 is made up of 15 amino acids. CDR3 bases: TGTGCCAGCAGCTTTGGGGAGGGCTCCACGGGCGAGCAGTACGTC. This translates into CASSFGEGSTGEQYV.